This TCR beta chain is drawn from a study of response to subunit inactivated influenza vaccine. The CDR3 length is 16 residues. V dropped 4 bases and J dropped 9; count of bases not matched to a gene: 12. TCRdb re-called the RT-PCR reads through MiXCR, storing one row per CDR3 protein. The data hold more than 550,000 distinct CDR3 sequences, with about 11% observed a single time. In the case of this clonotype: A clone one base away is much larger, so this may be a read error.

J is TRBJ2-1 and V is TRBV12-3 or TRBV12-4; TRBD2 matches 10 bases. The sample was PBMCs from blood, taken on the day of vaccination. The TCR sequence derives from a man in his forties or fifties who received an inactivated influenza vaccine. This chain's CDR3 is CASSSRGLAGVLEQFF. CDR3 bases: TGTGCCAGCAGTTCCCGGGGGCTAGCGGGGGTACTTGAGCAGTTCTTC.